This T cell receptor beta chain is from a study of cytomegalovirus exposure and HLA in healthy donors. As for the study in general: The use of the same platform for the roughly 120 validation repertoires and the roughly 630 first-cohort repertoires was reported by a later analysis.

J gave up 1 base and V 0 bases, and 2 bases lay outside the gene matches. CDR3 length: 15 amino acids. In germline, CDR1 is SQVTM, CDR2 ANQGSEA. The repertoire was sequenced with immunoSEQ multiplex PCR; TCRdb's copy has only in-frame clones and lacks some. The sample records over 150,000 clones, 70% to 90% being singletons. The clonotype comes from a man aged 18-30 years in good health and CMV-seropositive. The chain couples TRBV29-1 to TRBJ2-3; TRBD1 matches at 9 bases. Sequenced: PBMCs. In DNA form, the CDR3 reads TGCAGCGTTGAAGATCGACAGGGGGGCACAGATACGCAGTATTTT. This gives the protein CSVEDRQGGTDTQYF.